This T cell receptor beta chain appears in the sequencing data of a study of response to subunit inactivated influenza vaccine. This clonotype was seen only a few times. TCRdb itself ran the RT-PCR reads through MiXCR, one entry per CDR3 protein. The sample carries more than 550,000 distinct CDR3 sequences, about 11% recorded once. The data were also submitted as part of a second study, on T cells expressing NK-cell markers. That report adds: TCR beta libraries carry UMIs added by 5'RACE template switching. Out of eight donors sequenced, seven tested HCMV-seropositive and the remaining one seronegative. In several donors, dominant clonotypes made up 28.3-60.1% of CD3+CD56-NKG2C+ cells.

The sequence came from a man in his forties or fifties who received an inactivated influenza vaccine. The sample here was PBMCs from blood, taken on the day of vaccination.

The CDR3 sequence is CASSGSRQGFEQYF. Here the CDR3 DNA reads TGTGCCAGCAGCGGCAGCAGACAGGGTTTCGAGCAGTACTTC. The chain employs TRBV9 and TRBJ2-7, with 7 positions matching TRBD1. V lost 3 bases and J lost 6; bases outside the gene matches: 9. The CDR3 loop spans 14 amino acids. Looked up from germline, CDR1 is SGDLS and CDR2 is YYNGEE.